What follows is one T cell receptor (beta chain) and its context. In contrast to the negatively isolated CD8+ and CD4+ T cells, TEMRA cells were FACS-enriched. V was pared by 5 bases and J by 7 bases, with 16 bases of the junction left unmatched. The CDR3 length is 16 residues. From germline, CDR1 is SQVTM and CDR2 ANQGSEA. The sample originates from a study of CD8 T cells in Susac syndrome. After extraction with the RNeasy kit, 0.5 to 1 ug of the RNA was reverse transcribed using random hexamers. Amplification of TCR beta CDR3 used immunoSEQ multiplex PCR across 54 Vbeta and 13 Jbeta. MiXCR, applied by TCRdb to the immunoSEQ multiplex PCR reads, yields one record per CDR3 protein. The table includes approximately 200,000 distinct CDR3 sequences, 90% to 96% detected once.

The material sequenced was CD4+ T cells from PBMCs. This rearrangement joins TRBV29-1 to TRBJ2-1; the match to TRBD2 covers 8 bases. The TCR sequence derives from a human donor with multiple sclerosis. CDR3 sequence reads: CSVSLMGLGSMNEQFF. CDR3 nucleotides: TGCAGCGTTAGCCTCATGGGACTAGGGTCAATGAATGAGCAGTTCTTC.